The rows below give T cell receptor beta chains drawn from one sample of a study of graft-versus-host responses after intestinal transplantation. The table came from immunoSEQ multiplex PCR; TCRdb's copy has only in-frame clones and leaves some out. The sample yields roughly 62,000 clones, roughly 89% seen once. Sequenced material: PBMCs, taken about 120 days after intestinal transplantation. The receptors here all came from a human patient who received an intestinal transplant, so some T cells may come from the graft donor. Both conserved end residues are part of each CDR3. Fields, in order: J gene, V gene, D gene, CDR3 DNA, CDR3 protein. A D gene is named only where the DNA matches it firmly.

j_gene: TRBJ2-5
v_gene: TRBV2
d_gene: .
CDR3nt: TGTGCCAGCAGTGAGGGGCAGGGTCGTCTTCAAGAGACCCAGTACTTC
CDR3aa: CASSEGQGRLQETQYF

j_gene: TRBJ1-5
v_gene: TRBV4-2
d_gene: TRBD1
CDR3nt: TGTGCCAGCAGGAGGGACAGTAATCAGCCCCAGCATTTT
CDR3aa: CASRRDSNQPQHF

j_gene: TRBJ2-6
v_gene: TRBV18
d_gene: TRBD1
CDR3nt: TGTGCCAGCTCAAAGGGACAGGGGGGCTCTGGGGCCAACGTCCTGACTTTC
CDR3aa: CASSKGQGGSGANVLTF

j_gene: TRBJ1-4
v_gene: TRBV5-1
d_gene: TRBD1
CDR3nt: TGCGCCAGCAGCAGCGGGACAGGGGGCTGGAAGCTGTTTTTT
CDR3aa: CASSSGTGGWKLFF

j_gene: TRBJ2-6
v_gene: TRBV28
d_gene: TRBD2
CDR3nt: TGTGCCAGCAGTTTATGGAGGCCTAGCGGGAGGGAATTACTTGGGGCCAACGTCCTGACTTTC
CDR3aa: CASSLWRPSGRELLGANVLTF

j_gene: TRBJ1-1
v_gene: TRBV20-1
d_gene: .
CDR3nt: TGCAGTGCTCTGGGGGGGATTGAAGCTTTCTTT
CDR3aa: CSALGGIEAFF

j_gene: TRBJ1-4
v_gene: TRBV28
d_gene: .
CDR3nt: TGTGCCAGCCAAGGAAGGGGGATTTTACTGTGGGAAAAACTGTTTTTT
CDR3aa: CASQGRGILLWEKLFF

j_gene: TRBJ1-2
v_gene: TRBV20-1
d_gene: .
CDR3nt: TGCAGTGCTATGAACAACTATGGCTACACCTTC
CDR3aa: CSAMNNYGYTF

j_gene: TRBJ2-2
v_gene: TRBV10-3
d_gene: .
CDR3nt: TGTGCCATCAGAAACACCGGGGAGCTGTTTTTT
CDR3aa: CAIRNTGELFF

j_gene: TRBJ1-1
v_gene: TRBV9
d_gene: .
CDR3nt: TGTGCCAGCAGCGTAGATTACGGACTTATGAACACTGAAGCTTTCTTT
CDR3aa: CASSVDYGLMNTEAFF

j_gene: TRBJ1-4
v_gene: TRBV5-1
d_gene: .
CDR3nt: TGCGCCAGCAGCCTATTACCGGGGAGCCTATCGGGTGAAAAACTGTTTTTT
CDR3aa: CASSLLPGSLSGEKLFF

j_gene: TRBJ2-7
v_gene: TRBV28
d_gene: .
CDR3nt: TGTGCCAGCAGTTGGGGGTACGAGCAGTACTTC
CDR3aa: CASSWGYEQYF

j_gene: TRBJ2-7
v_gene: TRBV7-9
d_gene: TRBD2
CDR3nt: TGTGCCAGCAGCTTGAGCGGAAGCGGGGGACATAACATCTACGAGCAGTACTTC
CDR3aa: CASSLSGSGGHNIYEQYF

j_gene: TRBJ2-7
v_gene: TRBV18
d_gene: TRBD2
CDR3nt: TGTGCCAGCTCACCACCGTTAACTAGCGGGGCCTCGTTCTCCTACGAGCAGTACTTC
CDR3aa: CASSPPLTSGASFSYEQYF

j_gene: TRBJ2-3
v_gene: TRBV28
d_gene: .
CDR3nt: TGTGCCAGCAGTTTATCACTAGCAGACGAAACTAGCACAGATACGCAGTATTTT
CDR3aa: CASSLSLADETSTDTQYF

j_gene: TRBJ1-4
v_gene: TRBV2
d_gene: .
CDR3nt: TGTGCCAGCAGTGACCCCAGGGATTCATTTAGAACTAATGAAAAACTGTTTTTT
CDR3aa: CASSDPRDSFRTNEKLFF